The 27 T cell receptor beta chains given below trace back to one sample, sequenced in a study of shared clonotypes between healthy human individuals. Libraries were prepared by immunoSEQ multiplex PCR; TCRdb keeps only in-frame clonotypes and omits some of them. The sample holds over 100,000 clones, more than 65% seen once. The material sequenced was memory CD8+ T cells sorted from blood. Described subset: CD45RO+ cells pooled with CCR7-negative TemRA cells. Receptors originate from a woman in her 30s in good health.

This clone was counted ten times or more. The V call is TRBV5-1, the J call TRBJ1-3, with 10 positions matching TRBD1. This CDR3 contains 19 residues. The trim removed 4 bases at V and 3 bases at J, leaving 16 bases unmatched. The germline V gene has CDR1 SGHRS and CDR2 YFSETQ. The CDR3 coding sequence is TGCGCCAGCAGCGGGATTTCCTCCGGGACAGGGGTTTATGGAAACACCATATATTTT. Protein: CASSGISSGTGVYGNTIYF.

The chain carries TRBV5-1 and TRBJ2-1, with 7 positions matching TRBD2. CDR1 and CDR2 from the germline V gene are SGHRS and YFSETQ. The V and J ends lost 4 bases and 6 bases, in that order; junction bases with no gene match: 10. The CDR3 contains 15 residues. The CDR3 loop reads CASSKPGGSFNEQFF. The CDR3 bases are TGCGCCAGCAGCAAACCGGGGGGTAGCTTCAATGAGCAGTTCTTC. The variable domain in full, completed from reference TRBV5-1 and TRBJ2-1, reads KAGVTQTPRYLIKTRGQQVTLSCSPISGHRSVSWYQQTPGQGLQFLFEYFSETQRNKGNFPGRFSGRQFSNSRSEMNVSTLELGDSALYLCASSKPGGSFNEQFFGPGTRLTVL.

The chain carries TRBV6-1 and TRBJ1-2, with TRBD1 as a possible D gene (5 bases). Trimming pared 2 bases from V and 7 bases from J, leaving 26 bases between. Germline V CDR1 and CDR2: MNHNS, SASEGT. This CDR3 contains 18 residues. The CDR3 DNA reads TGTGCCAGCAGTGAAACCTTCATGGGGCGGGCCGTCCTTGGTGGCTACACCTTC. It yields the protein CASSETFMGRAVLGGYTF.

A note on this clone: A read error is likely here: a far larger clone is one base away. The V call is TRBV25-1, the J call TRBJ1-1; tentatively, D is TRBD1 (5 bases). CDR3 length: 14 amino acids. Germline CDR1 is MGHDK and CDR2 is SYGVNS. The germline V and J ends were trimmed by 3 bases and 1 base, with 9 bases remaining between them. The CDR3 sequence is CASSDGAPNTEAFF. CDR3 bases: TGTGCCAGCAGTGACGGGGCACCGAACACTGAAGCTTTCTTT.

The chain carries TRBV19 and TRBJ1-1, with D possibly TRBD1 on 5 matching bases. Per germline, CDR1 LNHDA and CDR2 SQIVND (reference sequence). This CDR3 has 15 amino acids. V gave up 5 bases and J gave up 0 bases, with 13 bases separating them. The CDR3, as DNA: TGTGCCAGTAGTGACGGACAATTCATGAACACTGAAGCTTTCTTT. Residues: CASSDGQFMNTEAFF.

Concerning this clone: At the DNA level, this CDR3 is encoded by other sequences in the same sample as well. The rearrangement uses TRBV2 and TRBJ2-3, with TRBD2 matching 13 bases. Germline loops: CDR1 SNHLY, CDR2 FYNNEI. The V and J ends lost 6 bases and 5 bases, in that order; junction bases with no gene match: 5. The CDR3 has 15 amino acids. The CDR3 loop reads CASRGLAGRGDTQYF. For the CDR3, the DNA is TGTGCCAGCAGGGGACTAGCGGGACGGGGAGATACGCAGTATTTT.

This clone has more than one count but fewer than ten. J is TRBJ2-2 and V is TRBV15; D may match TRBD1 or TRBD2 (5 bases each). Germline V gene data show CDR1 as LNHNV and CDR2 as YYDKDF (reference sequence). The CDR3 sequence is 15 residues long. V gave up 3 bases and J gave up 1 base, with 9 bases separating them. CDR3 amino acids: CATSSREMNTGELFF. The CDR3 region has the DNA TGTGCCACCAGCAGCAGGGAGATGAACACCGGGGAGCTGTTTTTT.

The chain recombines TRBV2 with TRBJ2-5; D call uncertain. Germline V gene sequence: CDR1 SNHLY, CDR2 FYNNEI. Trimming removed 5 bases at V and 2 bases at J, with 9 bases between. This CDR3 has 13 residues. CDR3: CASSRAPQETQYF. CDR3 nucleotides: TGTGCCAGCAGTAGGGCCCCTCAAGAGACCCAGTACTTC. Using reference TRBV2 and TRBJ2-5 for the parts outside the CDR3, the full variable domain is EPEVTQTPSHQVTQMGQEVILRCVPISNHLYFYWYRQILGQKVEFLVSFYNNEISEKSEIFDDQFSVERPDGSNFTLKIRSTKLEDSAMYFCASSRAPQETQYFGPGTRLLVL.

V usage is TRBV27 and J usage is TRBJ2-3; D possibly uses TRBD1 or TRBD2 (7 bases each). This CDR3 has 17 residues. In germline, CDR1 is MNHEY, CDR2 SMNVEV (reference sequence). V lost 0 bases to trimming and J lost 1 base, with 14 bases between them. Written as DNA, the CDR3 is TGTGCCAGCAGTTTATCGGCGGCAGGGGGGGGCACAGATACGCAGTATTTT. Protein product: CASSLSAAGGGTDTQYF.

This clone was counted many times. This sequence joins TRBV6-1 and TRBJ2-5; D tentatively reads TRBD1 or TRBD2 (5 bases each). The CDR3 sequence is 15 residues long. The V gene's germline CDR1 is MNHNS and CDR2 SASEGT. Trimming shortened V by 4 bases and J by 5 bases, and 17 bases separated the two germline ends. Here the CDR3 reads CASSVLTGTKETQYF. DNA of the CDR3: TGTGCCAGCAGTGTCCTAACCGGGACGAAGGAGACCCAGTACTTC.

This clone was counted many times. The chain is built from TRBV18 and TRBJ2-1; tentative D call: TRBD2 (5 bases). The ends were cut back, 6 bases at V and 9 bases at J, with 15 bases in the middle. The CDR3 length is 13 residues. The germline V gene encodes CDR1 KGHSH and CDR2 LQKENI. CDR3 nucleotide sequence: TGTGCCAGCTCCCTAAACCCCAGCGGTGAGCAGTTCTTC. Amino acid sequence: CASSLNPSGEQFF.

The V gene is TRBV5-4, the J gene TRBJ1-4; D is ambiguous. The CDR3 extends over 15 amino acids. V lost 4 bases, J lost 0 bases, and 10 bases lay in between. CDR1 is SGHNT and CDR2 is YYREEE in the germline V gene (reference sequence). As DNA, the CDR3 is TGTGCCAGCAGCCCCACCGCTTCAACTAATGAAAAACTGTTTTTT. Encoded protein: CASSPTASTNEKLFF.

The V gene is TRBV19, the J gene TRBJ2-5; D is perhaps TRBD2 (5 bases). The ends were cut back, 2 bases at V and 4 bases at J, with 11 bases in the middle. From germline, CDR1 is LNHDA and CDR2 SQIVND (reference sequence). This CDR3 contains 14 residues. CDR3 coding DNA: TGTGCCAGTAGTATACGGGGTTTGGTAGAGACCCAGTACTTC. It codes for CASSIRGLVETQYF.

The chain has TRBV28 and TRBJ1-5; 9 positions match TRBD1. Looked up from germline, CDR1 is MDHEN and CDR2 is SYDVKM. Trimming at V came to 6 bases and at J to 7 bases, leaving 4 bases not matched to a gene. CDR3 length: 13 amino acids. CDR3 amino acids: CASRDRGRQPQHF. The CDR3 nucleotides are TGTGCCAGCAGGGACAGGGGCCGGCAGCCCCAGCATTTT. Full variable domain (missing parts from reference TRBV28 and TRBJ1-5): DVKVTQSSRYLVKRTGEKVFLECVQDMDHENMFWYRQDPGLGLRLIYFSYDVKMKEKGDIPEGYSVSREKKERFSLILESASTNQTSMYLCASRDRGRQPQHFGDGTRLSIL.

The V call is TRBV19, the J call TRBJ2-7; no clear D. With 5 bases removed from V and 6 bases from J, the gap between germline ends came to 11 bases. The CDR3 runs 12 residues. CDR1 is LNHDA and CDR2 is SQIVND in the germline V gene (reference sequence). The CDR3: CASSLMGGEQYF. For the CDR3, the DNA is TGTGCCAGTAGTTTAATGGGTGGCGAGCAGTACTTC.

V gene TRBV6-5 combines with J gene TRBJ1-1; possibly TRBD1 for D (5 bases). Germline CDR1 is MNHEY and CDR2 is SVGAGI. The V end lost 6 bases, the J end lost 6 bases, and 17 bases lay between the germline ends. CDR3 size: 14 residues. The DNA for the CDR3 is TGTGCCAGCAGCCGGGACTTGGGCAACGCTGAAGCTTTCTTT. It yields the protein CASSRDLGNAEAFF.

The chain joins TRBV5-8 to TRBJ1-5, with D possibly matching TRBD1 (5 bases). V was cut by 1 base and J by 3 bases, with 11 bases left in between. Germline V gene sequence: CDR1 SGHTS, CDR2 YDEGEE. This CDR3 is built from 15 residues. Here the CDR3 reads CASSLRDHSNQPQHF. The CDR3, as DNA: TGTGCCAGCAGCTTGCGGGACCACTCCAATCAGCCCCAGCATTTT.

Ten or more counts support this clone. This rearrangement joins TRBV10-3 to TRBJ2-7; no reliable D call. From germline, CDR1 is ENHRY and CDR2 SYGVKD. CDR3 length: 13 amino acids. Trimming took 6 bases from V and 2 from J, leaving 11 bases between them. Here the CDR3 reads CAIRTTETYEQYF. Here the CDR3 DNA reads TGTGCCATCAGGACGACCGAGACCTACGAGCAGTACTTC.

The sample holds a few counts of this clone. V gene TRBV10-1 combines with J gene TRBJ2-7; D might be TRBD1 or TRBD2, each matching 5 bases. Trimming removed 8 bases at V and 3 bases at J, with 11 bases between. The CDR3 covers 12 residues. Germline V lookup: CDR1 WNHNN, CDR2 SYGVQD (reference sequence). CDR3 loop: CASPGRSYEQYF. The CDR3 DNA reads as TGCGCCAGCCCGGGACGGAGCTACGAGCAGTACTTC.

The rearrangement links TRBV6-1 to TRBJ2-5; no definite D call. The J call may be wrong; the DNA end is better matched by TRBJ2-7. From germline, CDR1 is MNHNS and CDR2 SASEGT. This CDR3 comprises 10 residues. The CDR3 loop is CASSGHEQYF. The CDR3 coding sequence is TGTGCCAGCAGCGGGCACGAGCAGTACTTC.

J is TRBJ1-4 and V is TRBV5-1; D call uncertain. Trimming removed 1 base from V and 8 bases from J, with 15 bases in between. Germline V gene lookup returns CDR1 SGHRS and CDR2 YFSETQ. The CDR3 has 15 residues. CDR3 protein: CASSLLGSRTEKLFF. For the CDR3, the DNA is TGCGCCAGCAGCTTGTTGGGGAGCAGGACGGAAAAACTGTTTTTT.

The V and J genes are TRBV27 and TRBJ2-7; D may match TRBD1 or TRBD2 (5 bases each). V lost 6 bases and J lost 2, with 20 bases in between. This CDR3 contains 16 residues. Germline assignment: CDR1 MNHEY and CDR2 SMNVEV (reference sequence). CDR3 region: CASSPLSGQGAYEQYF. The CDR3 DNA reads TGTGCCAGCAGCCCCTTAAGTGGGCAGGGAGCCTACGAGCAGTACTTC.

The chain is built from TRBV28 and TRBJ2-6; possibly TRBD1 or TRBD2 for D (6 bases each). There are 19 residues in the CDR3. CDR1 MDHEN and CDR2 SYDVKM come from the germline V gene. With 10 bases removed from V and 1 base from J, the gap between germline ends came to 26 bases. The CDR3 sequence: CATHRLGGSSGSGANVLTF. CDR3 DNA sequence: TGTGCCACCCACCGCCTAGGGGGGAGTTCAGGGTCTGGGGCCAACGTCCTGACTTTC.

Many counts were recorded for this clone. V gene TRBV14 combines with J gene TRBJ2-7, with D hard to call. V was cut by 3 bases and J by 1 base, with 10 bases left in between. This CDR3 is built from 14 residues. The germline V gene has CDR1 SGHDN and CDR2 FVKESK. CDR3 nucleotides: TGTGCCAGCAGCCACCTCCTTTGGTCCTACGAGCAGTACTTC. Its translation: CASSHLLWSYEQYF.

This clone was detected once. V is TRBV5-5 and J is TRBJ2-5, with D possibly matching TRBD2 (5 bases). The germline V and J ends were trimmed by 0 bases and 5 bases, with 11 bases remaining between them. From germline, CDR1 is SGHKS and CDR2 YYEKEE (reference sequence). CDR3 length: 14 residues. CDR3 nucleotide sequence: TGTGCCAGCAGCTTGGCCTGGGGAGATGAGACCCAGTACTTC. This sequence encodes CASSLAWGDETQYF.

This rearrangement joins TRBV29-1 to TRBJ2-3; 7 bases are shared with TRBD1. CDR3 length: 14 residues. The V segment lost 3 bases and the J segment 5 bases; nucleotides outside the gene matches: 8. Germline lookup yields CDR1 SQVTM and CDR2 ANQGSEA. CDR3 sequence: CSVDFEGAGDTQYF. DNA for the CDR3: TGCAGCGTTGACTTCGAGGGGGCTGGAGATACGCAGTATTTT.

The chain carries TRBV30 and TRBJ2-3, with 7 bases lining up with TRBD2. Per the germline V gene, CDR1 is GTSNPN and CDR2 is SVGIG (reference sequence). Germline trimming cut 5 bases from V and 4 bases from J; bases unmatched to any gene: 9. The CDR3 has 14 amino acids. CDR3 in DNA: TGTGCCTGGGCCCCCGGACTAGTCCCAGATACGCAGTATTTT. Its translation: CAWAPGLVPDTQYF.